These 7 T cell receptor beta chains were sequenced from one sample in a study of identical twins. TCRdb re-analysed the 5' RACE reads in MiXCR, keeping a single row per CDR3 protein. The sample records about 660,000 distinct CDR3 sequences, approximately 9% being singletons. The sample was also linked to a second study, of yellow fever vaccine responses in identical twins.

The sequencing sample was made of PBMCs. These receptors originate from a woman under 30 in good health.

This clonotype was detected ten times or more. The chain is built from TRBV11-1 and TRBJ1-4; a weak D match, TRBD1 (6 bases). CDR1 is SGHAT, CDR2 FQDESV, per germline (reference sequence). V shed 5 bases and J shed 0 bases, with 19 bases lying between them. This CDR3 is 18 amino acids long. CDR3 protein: CASSEQPQGVTTNEKLFF. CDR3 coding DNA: TGTGCCAGCAGCGAGCAGCCACAGGGAGTCACAACTAATGAAAAACTGTTTTTT.

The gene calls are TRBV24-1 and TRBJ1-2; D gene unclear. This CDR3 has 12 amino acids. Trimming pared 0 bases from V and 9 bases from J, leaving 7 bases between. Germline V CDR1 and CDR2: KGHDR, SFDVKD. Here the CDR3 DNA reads TGTGCCACCAGTGATTTGCAAGGTAGCTACACCTTC. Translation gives CATSDLQGSYTF.

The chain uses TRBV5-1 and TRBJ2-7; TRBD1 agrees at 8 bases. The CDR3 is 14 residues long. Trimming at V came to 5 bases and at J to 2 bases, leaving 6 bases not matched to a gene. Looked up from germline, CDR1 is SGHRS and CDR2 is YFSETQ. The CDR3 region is CASSIRQGPYEQYF. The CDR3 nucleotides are TGCGCCAGCAGTATCCGACAGGGGCCCTACGAGCAGTACTTC.

The CDR3 DNA reads as TGTGCCAGCAGTTACTCGGTGTGGGGGGATGTAGCCAAAAACATTCAGTACTTC. Translating gives CASSYSVWGDVAKNIQYF. This rearrangement joins TRBV6-5 to TRBJ2-4; D is possibly TRBD2 (6 bases). The CDR3 runs to 18 residues. Per the germline V gene, CDR1 is MNHEY and CDR2 is SVGAGI. Trimming removed 0 bases from V and 0 bases from J, with 15 bases in between.

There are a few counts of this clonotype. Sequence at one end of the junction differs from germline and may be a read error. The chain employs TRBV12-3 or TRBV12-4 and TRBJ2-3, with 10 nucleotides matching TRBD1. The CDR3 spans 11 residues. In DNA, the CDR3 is TGTGCCAGCAGTCCAGGGACAGGGGATTGGTTT. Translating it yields CASSPGTGDWF.

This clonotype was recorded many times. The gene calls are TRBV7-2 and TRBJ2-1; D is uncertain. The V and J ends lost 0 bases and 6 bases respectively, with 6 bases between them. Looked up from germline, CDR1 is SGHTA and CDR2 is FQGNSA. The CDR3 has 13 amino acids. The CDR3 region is CASSLAPFNEQFF. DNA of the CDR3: TGTGCCAGCAGCTTAGCCCCGTTCAATGAGCAGTTCTTC.

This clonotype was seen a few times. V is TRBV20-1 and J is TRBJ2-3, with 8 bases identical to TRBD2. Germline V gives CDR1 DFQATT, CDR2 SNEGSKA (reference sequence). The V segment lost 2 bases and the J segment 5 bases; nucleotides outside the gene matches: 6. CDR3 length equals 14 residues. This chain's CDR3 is CSARWGGRLDTQYF. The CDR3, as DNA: TGCAGTGCTAGATGGGGCGGGAGGCTAGATACGCAGTATTTT.